The 10 T cell receptor beta chains below were found in one sample sequenced in a study of technical replicates of blood from several donors. Here immunoSEQ multiplex PCR was the method, and the copy in TCRdb shows in-frame clones only, minus some. The sample yields 65,000 to 95,000 clones, about 97% seen once. The sample comprised T cells isolated from PBMCs. These receptors all stem from a human donor in good health.

This chain connects TRBV30 to TRBJ2-2; 7 nucleotides match TRBD1. CDR3 size: 13 residues. Trimming at V came to 3 bases and at J to 7 bases, leaving 5 bases not matched to a gene. Germline values: CDR1 GTSNPN, CDR2 SVGIG (reference sequence). CDR3 in DNA: TGTGCCTGGAGCCCCCAGGGGGTCGGGGAGCTGTTTTTT. This encodes CAWSPQGVGELFF.

This clone was seen a single time. In DNA form, the CDR3 reads TGTGCCAGCAGCCTGCGGAGTAACTCCTACGAGCAGTACTTC. This gives the protein CASSLRSNSYEQYF. The chain couples TRBV11-3 to TRBJ2-7; no firm D call. The CDR3 extends over 14 amino acids. V lost 5 bases and J 0 bases, leaving 11 bases between the germline ends. Germline CDR1 reads SGHNT; CDR2 reads YENEEA.

The chain combines TRBV9 with TRBJ2-1; TRBD2 agrees at 14 bases. This CDR3 region has 16 residues. Germline loops: CDR1 SGDLS, CDR2 YYNGEE. Trimming removed 4 bases from V and 8 bases from J; junction bases left unmatched: 8. CDR3 protein: CASSPWTSGRIDEQFF. The CDR3 region has the DNA TGTGCCAGCAGCCCTTGGACTAGCGGGAGGATCGATGAGCAGTTCTTC.

This clone appeared once. The chain has TRBV15 and TRBJ2-7; possibly TRBD2 for D (5 bases). Germline V CDR1 and CDR2: LNHNV, YYDKDF (reference sequence). Trimming removed 0 bases from V and 3 bases from J, with 12 bases in between. CDR3 length: 15 amino acids. This CDR3 is CATSREAGPVYEQYF. The CDR3 DNA sequence: TGTGCCACCAGCAGAGAGGCGGGTCCGGTCTACGAGCAGTACTTC.

V usage is TRBV6-5 and J usage is TRBJ1-5; D ambiguous. Germline CDR1 MNHEY, CDR2 SVGAGI. V lost 5 bases to trimming and J lost 11 bases, with 16 bases between them. The CDR3 is made up of 13 amino acids. CDR3 region: CASSPNMRWAQHF. CDR3 in DNA: TGTGCCAGCAGTCCAAATATGAGGTGGGCCCAGCATTTT.

The chain couples TRBV5-4 to TRBJ2-7, with a possible D match to TRBD1 (6 bases). The CDR3 runs to 13 residues. The germline CDR1 and CDR2 sequences are SGHNT and YYREEE (reference sequence). V lost 4 bases, J lost 5 bases, and 13 bases lay in between. The CDR3 DNA follows: TGTGCCAGCAGCCGGGGACCAGGGGACGAGCAGTACTTC. The encoded protein is CASSRGPGDEQYF.

The gene calls are TRBV7-2 and TRBJ1-1; D ambiguous. Per germline, CDR1 SGHTA and CDR2 FQGNSA. With 8 bases removed from V and 1 base from J, the gap between germline ends came to 11 bases. The CDR3 consists of 13 residues. CDR3 amino acids: CASFLRGNTEAFF. CDR3 DNA: TGTGCCAGCTTCCTTCGGGGGAACACTGAAGCTTTCTTT.

As concerns this clone: One junction end disagrees with the germline gene, perhaps due to a read error. V is TRBV13 and J is TRBJ2-7; 7 bases map to TRBD1. This CDR3 comprises 14 residues. Germline V gives CDR1 PRHDT, CDR2 FYEKMQ (reference sequence). The CDR3 sequence is CASSIGQVIYEQYF. The DNA for the CDR3 is TGTGCCAGCAGCATAGGACAGGTTATCTACGAGCAGTACTTC.

This chain uses TRBV4-2 with TRBJ2-7, with 9 bases matching TRBD2. There are 16 residues in the CDR3. CDR1 and CDR2 from the germline V gene are LGHNA and YNFKEQ. The junction had 3 bases not matched to a gene; V was cut back by 0 bases and J by 0 bases. CDR3 DNA: TGTGCCAGCAGCCAAGAAAATAGCGGGAGCTCCTACGAGCAGTACTTC. Residues: CASSQENSGSSYEQYF.

V is TRBV10-3 and J is TRBJ2-3; 12 bases map to TRBD2. The CDR3 contains 18 residues. With V trimmed by 4 bases and J by 1 base, 9 bases remained unmatched. CDR1 and CDR2 from the germline V gene are ENHRY and SYGVKD. CDR3 coding DNA: TGTGCCATCAGTGCAAGACTAGCGGGGGAAAGGGGCACAGATACGCAGTATTTT. Translated: CAISARLAGERGTDTQYF.